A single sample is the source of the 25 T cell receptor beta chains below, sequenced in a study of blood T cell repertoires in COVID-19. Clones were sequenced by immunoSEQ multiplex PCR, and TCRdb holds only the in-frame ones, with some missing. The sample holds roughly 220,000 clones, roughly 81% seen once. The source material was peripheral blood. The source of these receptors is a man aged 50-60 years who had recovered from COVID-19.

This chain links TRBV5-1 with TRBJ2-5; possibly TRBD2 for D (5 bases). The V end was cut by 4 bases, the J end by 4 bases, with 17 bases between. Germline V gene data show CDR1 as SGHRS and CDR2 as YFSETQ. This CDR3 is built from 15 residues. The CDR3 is CASSPLEGGGETQYF. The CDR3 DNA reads TGCGCCAGCAGCCCCCTCGAGGGTGGAGGAGAGACCCAGTACTTC.

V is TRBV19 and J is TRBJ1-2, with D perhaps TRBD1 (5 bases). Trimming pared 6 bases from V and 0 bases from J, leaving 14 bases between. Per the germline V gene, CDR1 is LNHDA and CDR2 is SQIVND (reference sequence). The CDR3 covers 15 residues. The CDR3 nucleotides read TGTGCCAGTAGGTCCGGACACCGAACTAACTATGGCTACACCTTC. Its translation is CASRSGHRTNYGYTF.

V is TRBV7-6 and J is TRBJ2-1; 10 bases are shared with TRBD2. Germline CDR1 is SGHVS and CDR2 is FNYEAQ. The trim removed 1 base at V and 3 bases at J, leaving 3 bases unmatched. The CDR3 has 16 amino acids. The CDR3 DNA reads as TGTGCCAGCAGCTTAGGGACTAGCGGCGTCTACAATGAGCAGTTCTTC. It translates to CASSLGTSGVYNEQFF. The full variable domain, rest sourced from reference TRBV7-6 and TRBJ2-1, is GAGVSQSPRYKVTKRGQDVALRCDPISGHVSLYWYRQALGQGPEFLTYFNYEAQQDKSGLPNDRFSAERPEGSISTLTIQRTEQRDSAMYRCASSLGTSGVYNEQFFGPGTRLTVL.

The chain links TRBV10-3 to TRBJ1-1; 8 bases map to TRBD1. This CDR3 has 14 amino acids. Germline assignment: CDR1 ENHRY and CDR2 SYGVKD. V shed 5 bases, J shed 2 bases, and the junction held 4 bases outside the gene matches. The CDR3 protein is CAISRDRINTEAFF. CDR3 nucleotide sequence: TGTGCCATCAGTAGGGACAGGATAAACACTGAAGCTTTCTTT.

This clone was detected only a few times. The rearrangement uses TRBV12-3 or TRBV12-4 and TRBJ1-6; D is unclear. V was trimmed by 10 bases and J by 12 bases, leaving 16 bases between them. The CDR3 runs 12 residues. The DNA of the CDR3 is TGTGCCACCTCGAGGGAGTGGGGACCCCTCCACTTT. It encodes CATSREWGPLHF.

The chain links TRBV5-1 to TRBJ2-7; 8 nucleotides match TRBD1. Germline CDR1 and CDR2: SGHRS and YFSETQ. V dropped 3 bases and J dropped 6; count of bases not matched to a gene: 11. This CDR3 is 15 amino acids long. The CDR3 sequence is CASSSGRDRIGEQYF. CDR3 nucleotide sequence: TGCGCCAGCAGCTCGGGCCGGGACAGGATAGGCGAGCAGTACTTC.

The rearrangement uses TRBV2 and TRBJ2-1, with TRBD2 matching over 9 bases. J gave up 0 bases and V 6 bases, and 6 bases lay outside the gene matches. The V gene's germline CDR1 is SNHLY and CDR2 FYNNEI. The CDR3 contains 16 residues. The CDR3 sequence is CASSALAGSSYNEQFF. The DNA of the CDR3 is TGTGCCAGCAGCGCGCTAGCGGGAAGCTCCTACAATGAGCAGTTCTTC.

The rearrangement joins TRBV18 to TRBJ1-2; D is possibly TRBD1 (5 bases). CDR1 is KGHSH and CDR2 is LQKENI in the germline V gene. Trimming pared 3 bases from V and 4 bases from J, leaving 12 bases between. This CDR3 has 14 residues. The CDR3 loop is CASSPGAILYGYTF. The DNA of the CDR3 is TGTGCCAGCTCACCTGGGGCCATACTCTATGGCTACACCTTC.

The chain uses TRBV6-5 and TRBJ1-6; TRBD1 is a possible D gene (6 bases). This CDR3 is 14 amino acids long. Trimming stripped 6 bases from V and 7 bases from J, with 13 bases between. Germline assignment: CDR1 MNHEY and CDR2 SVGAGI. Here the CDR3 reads CASRVGGRNSPLHF. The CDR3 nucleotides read TGTGCCAGCAGGGTCGGGGGGCGGAATTCACCCCTCCACTTT.

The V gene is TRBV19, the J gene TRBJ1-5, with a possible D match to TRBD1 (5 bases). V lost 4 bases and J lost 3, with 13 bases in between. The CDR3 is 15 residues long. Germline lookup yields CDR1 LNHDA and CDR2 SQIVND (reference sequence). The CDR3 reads CASSTRGGDNQPQHF. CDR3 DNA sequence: TGTGCCAGTAGTACCCGGGGGGGGGACAATCAGCCCCAGCATTTT.

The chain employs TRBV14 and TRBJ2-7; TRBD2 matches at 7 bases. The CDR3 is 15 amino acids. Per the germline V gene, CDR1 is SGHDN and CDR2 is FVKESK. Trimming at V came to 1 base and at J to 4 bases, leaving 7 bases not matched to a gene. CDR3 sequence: CASSQGSGTAYEQYF. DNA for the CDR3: TGTGCCAGCAGCCAAGGCAGCGGGACCGCATACGAGCAGTACTTC.

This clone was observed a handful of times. The chain's CDR3 is CASSSSEAFF. The CDR3, as DNA: TGTGCCAGCAGCTCGTCTGAAGCTTTCTTT. V and J are TRBV21-1 and TRBJ1-1. TRBV21-1 is a known pseudogene. The CDR3 runs 10 residues.

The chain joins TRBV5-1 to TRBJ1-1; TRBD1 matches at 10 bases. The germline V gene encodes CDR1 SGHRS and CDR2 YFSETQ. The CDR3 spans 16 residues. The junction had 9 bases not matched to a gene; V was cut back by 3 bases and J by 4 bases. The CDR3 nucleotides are TGCGCCAGCAGCTCCGGGACAGGGGTTCAGAGCACTGAAGCTTTCTTT. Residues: CASSSGTGVQSTEAFF.

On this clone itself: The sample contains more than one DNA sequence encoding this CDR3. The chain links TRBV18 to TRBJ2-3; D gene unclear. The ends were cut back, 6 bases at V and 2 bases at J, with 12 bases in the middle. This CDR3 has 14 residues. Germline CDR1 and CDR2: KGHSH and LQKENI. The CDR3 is CASSSGGSTDTQYF. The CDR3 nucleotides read TGTGCCAGCTCCTCCGGCGGCTCCACAGATACGCAGTATTTT.

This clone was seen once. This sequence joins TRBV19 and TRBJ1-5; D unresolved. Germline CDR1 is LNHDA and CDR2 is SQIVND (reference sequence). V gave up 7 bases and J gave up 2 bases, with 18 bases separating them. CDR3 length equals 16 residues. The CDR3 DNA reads TGTGCCAGTACCATGTTGGCGGGAAAGGGCAATCAGCCCCAGCATTTT. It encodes CASTMLAGKGNQPQHF.

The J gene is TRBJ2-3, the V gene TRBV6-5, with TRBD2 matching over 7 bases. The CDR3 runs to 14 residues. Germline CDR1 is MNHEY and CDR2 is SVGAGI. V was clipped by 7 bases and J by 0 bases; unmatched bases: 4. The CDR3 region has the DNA TGTGCCAGCAAAGCGGGACTCAGCACAGATACGCAGTATTTT. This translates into CASKAGLSTDTQYF.

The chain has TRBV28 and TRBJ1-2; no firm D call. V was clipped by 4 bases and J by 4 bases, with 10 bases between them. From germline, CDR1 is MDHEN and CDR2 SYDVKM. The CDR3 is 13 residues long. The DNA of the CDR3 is TGTGCCAGCAGTTCAGGAAGGATCTATGGCTACACCTTC. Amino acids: CASSSGRIYGYTF.

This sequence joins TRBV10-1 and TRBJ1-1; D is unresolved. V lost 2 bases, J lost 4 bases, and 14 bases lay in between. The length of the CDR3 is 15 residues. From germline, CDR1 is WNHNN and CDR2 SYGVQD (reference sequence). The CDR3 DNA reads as TGCGCCAGCAGTGAGGTCGGGAAGGGCGGCACTGAAGCTTTCTTT. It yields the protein CASSEVGKGGTEAFF.

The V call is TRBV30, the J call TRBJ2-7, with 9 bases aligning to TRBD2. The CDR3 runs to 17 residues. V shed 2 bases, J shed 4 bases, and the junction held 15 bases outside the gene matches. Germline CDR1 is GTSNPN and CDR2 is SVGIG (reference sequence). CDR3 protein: CAWSRRGLATVRYEQYF. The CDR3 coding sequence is TGTGCCTGGAGTCGACGGGGACTAGCTACCGTAAGGTACGAGCAGTACTTC.

CDR3 sequence: CASSLRGRYNEQFF. CDR3 sequence (DNA): TGTGCCAGCAGCCTGCGGGGGCGGTACAATGAGCAGTTCTTC. This chain uses TRBV7-9 with TRBJ2-1; a weak D match, TRBD2 (7 bases). The CDR3 runs to 14 residues. Germline V gene lookup returns CDR1 SEHNR and CDR2 FQNEAQ (reference sequence). V lost 5 bases and J 4 bases, leaving 12 bases between the germline ends.

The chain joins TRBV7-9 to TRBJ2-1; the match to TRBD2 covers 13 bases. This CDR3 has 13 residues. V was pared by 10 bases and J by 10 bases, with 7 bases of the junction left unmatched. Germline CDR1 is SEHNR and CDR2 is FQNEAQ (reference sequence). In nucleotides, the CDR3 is TGTGCCACCGGACTAGCGGGAGTCGGAGAGCAGTTCTTC. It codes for CATGLAGVGEQFF.

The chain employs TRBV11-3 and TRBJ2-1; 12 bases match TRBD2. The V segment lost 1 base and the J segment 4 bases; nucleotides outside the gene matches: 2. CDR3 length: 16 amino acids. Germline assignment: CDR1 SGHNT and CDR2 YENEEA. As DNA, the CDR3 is TGTGCCAGCAGCTTAGCACTAGCGGGAGGTTACAATGAGCAGTTCTTC. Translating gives CASSLALAGGYNEQFF.

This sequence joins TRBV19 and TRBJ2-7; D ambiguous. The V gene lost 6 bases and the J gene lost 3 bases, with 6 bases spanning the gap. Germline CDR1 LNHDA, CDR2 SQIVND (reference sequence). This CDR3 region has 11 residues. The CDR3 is CASSGGYEQYF. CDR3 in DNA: TGTGCCAGTAGCGGCGGCTACGAGCAGTACTTC.

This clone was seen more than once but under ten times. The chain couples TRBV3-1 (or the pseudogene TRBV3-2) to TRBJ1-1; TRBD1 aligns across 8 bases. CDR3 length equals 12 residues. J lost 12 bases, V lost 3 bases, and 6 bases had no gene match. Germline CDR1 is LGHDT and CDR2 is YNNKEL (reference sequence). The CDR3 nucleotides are TGTGCCAGCAGCCATGTGGACAGGGCAACTTTCTTT. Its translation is CASSHVDRATFF.

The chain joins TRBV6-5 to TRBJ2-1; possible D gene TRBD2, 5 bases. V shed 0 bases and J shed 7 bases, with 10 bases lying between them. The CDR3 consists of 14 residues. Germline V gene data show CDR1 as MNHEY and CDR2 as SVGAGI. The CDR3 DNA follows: TGTGCCAGCAGTTACTCGTTGGAGGTGAATGAGCAGTTCTTC. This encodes CASSYSLEVNEQFF.